Each of the 10 T cell receptor beta chains below was sequenced from the same sample in a study of blood T cell repertoires in COVID-19 (dated by TCRdb to 2018 to 2021). Libraries were prepared through the immunoSEQ multiplex PCR assay. Sourced from immuneACCESS, this table was stored by TCRdb with only in-frame sequences that have V and J called. A share of the clones is absent; for the studies checked, an unresolved V gene accounts for under half, and the remainder has no known explanation. The sample profile shows 380,000 or so clones; roughly 90% of them were found once. The ten largest clones capture 1% to 1.5% of the sample. Sequencing was done on a sample of peripheral blood. These receptors all stem from a middle-aged man with acute or convalescent COVID-19.

The chain employs TRBV28 and TRBJ2-2; 13 nucleotides match TRBD2. In germline, CDR1 is MDHEN, CDR2 SYDVKM. The CDR3 is 17 amino acids. V shed 3 bases and J 3 bases; nucleotides not matched to a gene: 4. The CDR3 spells CASSFGLAGEHTGELFF. The CDR3, as DNA: TGTGCCAGCAGTTTCGGACTAGCGGGAGAGCACACCGGGGAGCTGTTTTTT.

The V call is TRBV6-2 or TRBV6-3, the J call TRBJ1-2, with a possible D match to TRBD1 (5 bases). V was trimmed by 5 bases and J by 1 base, leaving 8 bases between them. The CDR3 is 13 amino acids. Looked up from germline, CDR1 is MNHEY and CDR2 is SVGEGT. The CDR3 sequence: CASSTGFNYGYTF. The CDR3 DNA reads TGTGCCAGCAGTACAGGCTTTAACTATGGCTACACCTTC.

The chain uses TRBV28 and TRBJ2-7, with TRBD1 as a possible D gene (5 bases). Germline V gene lookup returns CDR1 MDHEN and CDR2 SYDVKM. CDR3 size: 15 residues. Trimming took off 4 bases at V and 0 bases at J, with 13 bases between the two ends. Here the CDR3 reads CASSSRREPSYEQYF. DNA of the CDR3: TGTGCCAGCAGTTCCCGCAGGGAACCCTCCTACGAGCAGTACTTC.

CDR3 residues: CSAQTQGANEKLFF. CDR3 sequence (DNA): TGCAGCGCCCAGACTCAGGGGGCTAATGAAAAACTGTTTTTT. V and J are TRBV29-1 and TRBJ1-4; 7 bases agree with TRBD1. The CDR3 covers 14 residues. The V gene end was trimmed by 7 bases and the J gene end by 3 bases; junction bases not matched to a gene: 8. CDR1 and CDR2 (germline): SQVTM, ANQGSEA.

The chain combines TRBV5-1 with TRBJ1-1; a possible D gene is TRBD1 (6 bases). There are 14 residues in the CDR3. V lost 4 bases and J lost 2, with 12 bases in between. Germline V gene lookup returns CDR1 SGHRS and CDR2 YFSETQ. The CDR3 loop is CASSPRTANTEAFF. The CDR3 nucleotides read TGCGCCAGCAGCCCGCGGACAGCTAACACTGAAGCTTTCTTT.

The chain carries TRBV9 and TRBJ2-7; maybe TRBD1 (6 bases). Germline CDR1 reads SGDLS; CDR2 reads YYNGEE. V was clipped by 7 bases and J by 5 bases, with 13 bases between them. The CDR3 runs to 12 residues. The CDR3 sequence: CASQGLANEQYF. CDR3 in DNA: TGTGCCAGCCAGGGGCTGGCGAACGAGCAGTACTTC.

The chain uses TRBV7-6 and TRBJ2-1; D is unclear. The CDR3 is made up of 15 amino acids. The V and J ends lost 2 bases and 0 bases respectively, with 8 bases between them. Looked up from germline, CDR1 is SGHVS and CDR2 is FNYEAQ. The CDR3 nucleotides read TGTGCCAGCAGCTTACTAAGAGACTCCTACAATGAGCAGTTCTTC. This codes for CASSLLRDSYNEQFF.

The chain joins TRBV2 to TRBJ1-2, with D unresolved. CDR1 is SNHLY, CDR2 FYNNEI, per germline. The CDR3 covers 13 residues. V dropped 4 bases and J dropped 6 bases, with 12 bases sitting between them. CDR3 nucleotide sequence: TGTGCCAGCAGTGTGAAGACTGGCGATGGCTACACCTTC. Residues: CASSVKTGDGYTF.

Here the CDR3 DNA reads TGTGCCAGCAGCTTGGGGGCGACTAGCGGGAGGGCCAGAGAGCAGTACTTC. Encoded protein: CASSLGATSGRAREQYF. The gene calls are TRBV7-9 and TRBJ2-7, with TRBD2 matching over 14 bases. With V trimmed by 3 bases and J by 7 bases, 11 bases remained unmatched. Germline-derived CDR1 and CDR2 are SEHNR and FQNEAQ (reference sequence). CDR3 length: 17 amino acids.

V gene TRBV28 combines with J gene TRBJ2-3; 13 positions match TRBD2. Germline V gene sequence: CDR1 MDHEN, CDR2 SYDVKM. CDR3 length equals 15 residues. Trimming at V came to 6 bases and at J to 8 bases, leaving 8 bases not matched to a gene. The chain's CDR3 is CASRPGLAGHGTQYF. The CDR3 nucleotides read TGTGCCAGCAGACCGGGACTAGCGGGGCATGGTACGCAGTATTTT.